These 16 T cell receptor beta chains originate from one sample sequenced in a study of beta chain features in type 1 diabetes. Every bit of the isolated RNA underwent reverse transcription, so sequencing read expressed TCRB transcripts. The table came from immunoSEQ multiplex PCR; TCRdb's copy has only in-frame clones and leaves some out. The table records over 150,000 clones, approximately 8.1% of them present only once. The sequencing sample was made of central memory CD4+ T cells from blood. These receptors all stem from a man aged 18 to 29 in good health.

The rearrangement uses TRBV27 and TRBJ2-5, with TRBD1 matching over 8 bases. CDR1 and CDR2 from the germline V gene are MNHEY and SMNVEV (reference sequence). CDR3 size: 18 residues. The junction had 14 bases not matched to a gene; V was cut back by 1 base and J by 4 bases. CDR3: CASSLLGPWTGLGETQYF. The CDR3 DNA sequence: TGTGCCAGCAGTTTATTGGGACCGTGGACAGGGTTGGGAGAGACCCAGTACTTC.

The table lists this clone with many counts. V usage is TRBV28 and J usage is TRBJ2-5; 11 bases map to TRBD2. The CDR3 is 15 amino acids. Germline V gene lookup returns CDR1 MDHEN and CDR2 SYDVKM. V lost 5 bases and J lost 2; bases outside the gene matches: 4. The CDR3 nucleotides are TGTGCCAGCAGTCGACCTAGCGGGGGGCAAGAGACCCAGTACTTC. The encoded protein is CASSRPSGGQETQYF. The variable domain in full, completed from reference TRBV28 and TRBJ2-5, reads DVKVTQSSRYLVKRTGEKVFLECVQDMDHENMFWYRQDPGLGLRLIYFSYDVKMKEKGDIPEGYSVSREKKERFSLILESASTNQTSMYLCASSRPSGGQETQYFGPGTRLLVL.

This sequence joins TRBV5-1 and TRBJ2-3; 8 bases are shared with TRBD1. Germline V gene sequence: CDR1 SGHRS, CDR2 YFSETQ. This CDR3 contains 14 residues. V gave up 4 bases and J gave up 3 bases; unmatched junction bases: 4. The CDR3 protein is CASSPRQGTDTQYF. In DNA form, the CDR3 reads TGCGCCAGCAGCCCCCGACAGGGGACAGATACGCAGTATTTT.

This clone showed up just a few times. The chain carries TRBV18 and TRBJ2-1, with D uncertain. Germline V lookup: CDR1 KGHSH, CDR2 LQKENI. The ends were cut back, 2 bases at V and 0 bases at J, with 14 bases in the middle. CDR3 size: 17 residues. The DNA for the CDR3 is TGTGCCAGCTCACCAAGGTCAGGCCAAAGCTCCTACAATGAGCAGTTCTTC. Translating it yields CASSPRSGQSSYNEQFF.

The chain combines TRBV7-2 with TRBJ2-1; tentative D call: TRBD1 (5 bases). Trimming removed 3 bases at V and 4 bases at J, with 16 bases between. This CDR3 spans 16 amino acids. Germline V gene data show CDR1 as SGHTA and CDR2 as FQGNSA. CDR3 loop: CASSLRQTHIYNEQFF. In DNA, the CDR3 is TGTGCCAGCAGCTTGAGACAGACTCATATATACAATGAGCAGTTCTTC. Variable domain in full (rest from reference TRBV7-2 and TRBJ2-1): GAGVSQSPSNKVTEKGKDVELRCDPISGHTALYWYRQSLGQGLEFLIYFQGNSAPDKSGLPSDRFSAERTGGSVSTLTIQRTQQEDSAVYLCASSLRQTHIYNEQFFGPGTRLTVL.

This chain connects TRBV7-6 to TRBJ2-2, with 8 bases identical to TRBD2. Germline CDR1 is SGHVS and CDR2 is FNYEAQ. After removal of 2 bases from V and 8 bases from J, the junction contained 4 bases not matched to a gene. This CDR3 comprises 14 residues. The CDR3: CASSLRTSGGELFF. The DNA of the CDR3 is TGTGCCAGCAGCTTAAGAACTAGCGGAGGGGAGCTGTTTTTT. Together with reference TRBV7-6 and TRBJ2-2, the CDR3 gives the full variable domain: GAGVSQSPRYKVTKRGQDVALRCDPISGHVSLYWYRQALGQGPEFLTYFNYEAQQDKSGLPNDRFSAERPEGSISTLTIQRTEQRDSAMYRCASSLRTSGGELFFGEGSRLTVL.

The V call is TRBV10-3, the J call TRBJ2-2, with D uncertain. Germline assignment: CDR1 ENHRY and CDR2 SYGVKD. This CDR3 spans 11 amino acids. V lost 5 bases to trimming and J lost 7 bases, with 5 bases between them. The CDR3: CAISSGGELFF. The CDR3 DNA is TGTGCCATCAGTTCGGGCGGGGAGCTGTTTTTT.

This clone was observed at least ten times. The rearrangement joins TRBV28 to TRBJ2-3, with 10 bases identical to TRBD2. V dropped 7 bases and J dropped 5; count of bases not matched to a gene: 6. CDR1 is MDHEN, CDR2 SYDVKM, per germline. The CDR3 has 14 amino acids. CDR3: CASIQSGGGDTQYF. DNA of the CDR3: TGTGCCAGCATCCAAAGCGGGGGGGGAGATACGCAGTATTTT.

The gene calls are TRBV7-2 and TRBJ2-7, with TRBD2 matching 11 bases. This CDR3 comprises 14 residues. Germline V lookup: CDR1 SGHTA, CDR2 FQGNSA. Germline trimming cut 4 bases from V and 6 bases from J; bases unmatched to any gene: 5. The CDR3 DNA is TGTGCCAGCAGCTCAACTAGCGGGAGTGCCGAGCAGTACTTC. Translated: CASSSTSGSAEQYF. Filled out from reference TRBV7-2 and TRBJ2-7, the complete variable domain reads GAGVSQSPSNKVTEKGKDVELRCDPISGHTALYWYRQSLGQGLEFLIYFQGNSAPDKSGLPSDRFSAERTGGSVSTLTIQRTQQEDSAVYLCASSSTSGSAEQYFGPGTRLTVT.

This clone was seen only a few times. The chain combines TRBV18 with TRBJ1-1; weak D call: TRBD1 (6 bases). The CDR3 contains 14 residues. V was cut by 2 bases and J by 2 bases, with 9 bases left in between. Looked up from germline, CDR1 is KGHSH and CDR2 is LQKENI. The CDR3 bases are TGTGCCAGCTCACCAGACAGGTATAACACTGAAGCTTTCTTT. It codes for CASSPDRYNTEAFF.

CDR3 DNA: TGTGCCAGCAGTTACCGGGACAGGGAATCACCCCTCCACTTT. This sequence encodes CASSYRDRESPLHF. This chain connects TRBV6-6 to TRBJ1-6; 9 bases are shared with TRBD1. Per the germline V gene, CDR1 is MNHNY and CDR2 is SVGAGI (reference sequence). The CDR3 is 14 residues long. After removal of 2 bases from V and 10 bases from J, the junction contained 3 bases not matched to a gene.

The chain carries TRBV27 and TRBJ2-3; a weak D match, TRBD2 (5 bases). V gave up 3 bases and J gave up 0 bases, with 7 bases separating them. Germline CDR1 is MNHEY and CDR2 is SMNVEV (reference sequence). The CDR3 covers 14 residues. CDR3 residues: CASSFKRSTDTQYF. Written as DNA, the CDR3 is TGTGCCAGCAGTTTCAAGCGGAGCACAGATACGCAGTATTTT.

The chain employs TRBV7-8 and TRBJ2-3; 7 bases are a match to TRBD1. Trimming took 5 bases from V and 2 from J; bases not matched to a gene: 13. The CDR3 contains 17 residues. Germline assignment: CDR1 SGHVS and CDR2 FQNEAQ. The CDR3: CASSPTPTGTLTDTQYF. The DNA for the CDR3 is TGTGCCAGCAGCCCGACCCCGACAGGGACCCTCACAGATACGCAGTATTTT.

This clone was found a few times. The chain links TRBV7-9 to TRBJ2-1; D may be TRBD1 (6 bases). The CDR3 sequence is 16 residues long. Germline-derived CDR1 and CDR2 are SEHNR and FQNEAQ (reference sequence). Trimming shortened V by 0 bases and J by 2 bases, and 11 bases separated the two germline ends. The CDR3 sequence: CASSLASGAPYNEQFF. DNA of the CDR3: TGTGCCAGCAGCTTAGCATCAGGGGCCCCCTACAATGAGCAGTTCTTC. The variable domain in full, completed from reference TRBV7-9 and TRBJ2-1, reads DTGVSQNPRHKITKRGQNVTFRCDPISEHNRLYWYRQTLGQGPEFLTYFQNEAQLEKSRLLSDRFSAERPKGSFSTLEIQRTEQGDSAMYLCASSLASGAPYNEQFFGPGTRLTVL.

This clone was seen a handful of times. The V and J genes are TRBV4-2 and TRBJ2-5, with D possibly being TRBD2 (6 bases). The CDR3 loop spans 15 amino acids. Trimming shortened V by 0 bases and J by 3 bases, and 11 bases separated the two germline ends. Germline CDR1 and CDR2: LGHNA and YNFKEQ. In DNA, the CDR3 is TGTGCCAGCAGCCAAGATGGGGCGGGAAAAGAGACCCAGTACTTC. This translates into CASSQDGAGKETQYF.

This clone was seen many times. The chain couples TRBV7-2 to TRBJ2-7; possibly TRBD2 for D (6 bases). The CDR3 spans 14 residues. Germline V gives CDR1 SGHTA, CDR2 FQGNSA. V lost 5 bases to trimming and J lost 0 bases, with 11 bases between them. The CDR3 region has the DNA TGTGCCAGCAGCCAGGACTACCGCTCCTACGAGCAGTACTTC. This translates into CASSQDYRSYEQYF.